Following are 15 T cell receptor beta chains from one sample sequenced in a study of blood T cells in healthy people across ages (dated by TCRdb to the mid-2010s). The method was 5' RACE. The run used an Illumina HiSeq 2500. The second PCR ran for roughly 7 to 12 cycles and used a J-beta primer mix along with a sample-barcoded 5' primer. TCRdb reanalyzed the raw reads on its own, using fastp at Q25 for trimming and MiXCR for clone calling, and kept in-frame beta chains. Each CDR3 protein gets just one entry, which takes the most common genes and DNA from the rows behind it. Recorded for this sample are about 680,000 distinct CDR3 sequences; roughly 49% of them occurred a single time. The leading ten clones occupy under 35% of the sample. Sequenced input: blood. These receptors originate from a woman aged 55-70 years in good health.

A note on this clonotype: A much larger clone sits a single nucleotide away, making a read error possible. The chain uses TRBV12-3 or TRBV12-4 and TRBJ1-1; no firm D call. This CDR3 has 13 amino acids. V was trimmed by 2 bases and J by 0 bases, leaving 4 bases between them. CDR3 amino acids: CASSLIVNTEAFF. The CDR3 DNA reads TGTGCCAGCAGTTTAATAGTGAACACTGAAGCTTTCTTT.

This chain connects TRBV4-3 to TRBJ1-3, with D maybe TRBD1 (6 bases). This CDR3 comprises 15 residues. The germline V gene encodes CDR1 LGHNA and CDR2 YSLEER. Trimming cost V 3 bases and J 0 bases, with 9 bases left between them. The CDR3 region has the DNA TGCGCCAGCAGCCAGGACAGCAGCTCTGGAAACACCATATATTTT. It encodes CASSQDSSSGNTIYF.

V and J are TRBV6-2 or TRBV6-3 and TRBJ2-5; the D gene is possibly TRBD2 (5 bases). Trimming left V 6 bases short and J 11 bases short, with 16 bases between. Germline CDR1 is MNHEY and CDR2 is SVGEGT. This CDR3 contains 12 residues. The CDR3, as DNA: TGTGCCAGCAGCTACGACGGAGGCAGGCAGTACTTC. Amino acid sequence: CASSYDGGRQYF.

This clonotype was counted between two and nine times. V is TRBV5-1 and J is TRBJ2-1; 8 nucleotides agree with TRBD2. Unmatched junction bases numbered 5, after V lost 2 bases and J lost 4 bases. The CDR3 length is 15 residues. Per the germline V gene, CDR1 is SGHRS and CDR2 is YFSETQ. CDR3 sequence: CASSFIAGTYNEQFF. In DNA, the CDR3 is TGCGCCAGCAGCTTCATAGCGGGAACTTACAATGAGCAGTTCTTC.

This clonotype has just one count. This sequence joins TRBV5-6 and TRBJ2-1; 9 bases are a match to TRBD2. Germline-derived CDR1 and CDR2 are SGHDT and YYEEEE. V was pared by 3 bases and J by 4 bases, with 5 bases of the junction left unmatched. This CDR3 has 15 residues. CDR3 sequence reads: CASSSPTSGYNEQFF. The CDR3 region has the DNA TGTGCCAGCAGCTCGCCGACTAGCGGATACAATGAGCAGTTCTTC.

The chain combines TRBV12-5 with TRBJ2-1, with 9 positions matching TRBD1. J gave up 5 bases and V 5 bases, and 4 bases lay outside the gene matches. The CDR3 is made up of 14 amino acids. Germline CDR1 reads LGHNT; CDR2 reads FRNRAP. The CDR3, as DNA: TGTGCTAGTGGTAACGGACAGGGGAACAATGAGCAGTTCTTC. The encoded protein is CASGNGQGNNEQFF.

The V and J genes are TRBV4-2 and TRBJ2-1, with 10 positions matching TRBD2. Germline V gene sequence: CDR1 LGHNA, CDR2 YNFKEQ. The trim removed 4 bases at V and 3 bases at J, leaving 9 bases unmatched. CDR3 length: 17 amino acids. CDR3 region: CASSPSLAGVDYNEQFF. CDR3 nucleotides: TGTGCCAGCAGCCCATCTCTAGCGGGAGTAGACTACAATGAGCAGTTCTTC.

The V and J genes are TRBV25-1 and TRBJ2-2; a weak D match, TRBD1 (6 bases). CDR3 length equals 16 residues. Germline V CDR1 and CDR2: MGHDK, SYGVNS. V was pared by 8 bases and J by 7 bases, with 23 bases between. The CDR3 bases are TGTGCCAGCGGTGGGACCGGGACAAGAATGATCGGGGAGCTGTTTTTT. The encoded protein is CASGGTGTRMIGELFF.

In this sample, this clonotype turned up a few times. V is TRBV7-2 and J is TRBJ2-1; D is uncertain. Trimming pared 5 bases from V and 6 bases from J, leaving 8 bases between. Looked up from germline, CDR1 is SGHTA and CDR2 is FQGNSA. The CDR3 length is 12 residues. The CDR3 loop is CASSRDTNEQFF. Written as DNA, the CDR3 is TGTGCCAGCAGCCGCGATACCAATGAGCAGTTCTTC.

This sequence joins TRBV7-9 and TRBJ2-5; maybe TRBD1 (6 bases). V was trimmed by 1 base and J by 1 base, leaving 10 bases between them. This CDR3 has 15 amino acids. Germline assignment: CDR1 SEHNR and CDR2 FQNEAQ (reference sequence). The CDR3 sequence: CASSLVRTVQETQYF. The CDR3 region has the DNA TGTGCCAGCAGCTTAGTAAGGACAGTCCAAGAGACCCAGTACTTC.

This chain joins TRBV3-1 and TRBJ1-6, with TRBD1 matching over 7 bases. The CDR3 is 13 residues long. The germline V gene encodes CDR1 LGHDT and CDR2 YNNKEL (reference sequence). The ends lost 3 bases at V and 14 bases at J; junction bases unmatched: 7. The CDR3 DNA sequence: TGTGCCAGCAGCCAGGATCCGACAGGGACCCTCCACTTT. This sequence encodes CASSQDPTGTLHF.

This clonotype was observed many times. The gene calls are TRBV5-1 and TRBJ2-5, with 7 bases matching TRBD2. Germline V gene sequence: CDR1 SGHRS, CDR2 YFSETQ. The CDR3 is 16 residues long. With 0 bases clipped from V and 2 bases from J, the junction kept 7 bases outside the gene matches. The CDR3 here is CASSLGASGEQETQYF. As DNA, the CDR3 is TGCGCCAGCAGCTTGGGAGCTAGCGGAGAACAAGAGACCCAGTACTTC.

This chain connects TRBV3-1 to TRBJ2-1, with D perhaps matching TRBD2 (5 bases). The length of the CDR3 is 14 residues. Trimming took 6 bases from V and 6 from J, leaving 15 bases between them. The germline gives CDR1 LGHDT, CDR2 YNNKEL (reference sequence). The DNA of the CDR3 is TGTGCCAGCAGGGGGTCCGGGGATTTCAATGAGCAGTTCTTC. Protein: CASRGSGDFNEQFF.

This clonotype was observed once. The genes are TRBV7-2 and TRBJ2-4, with a possible D match to TRBD2 (6 bases). With the DNA end fitting TRBJ2-7 better, the J assignment may be wrong. CDR1 is SGHTA and CDR2 is FQGNSA in the germline V gene. This CDR3 is 15 amino acids long. The CDR3 protein is CASSLDTRDWGEQYF. The CDR3 DNA is TGTGCCAGCAGCTTAGATACGCGGGACTGGGGCGAGCAGTACTTC.

This clonotype has at least ten counts. The chain couples TRBV7-2 to TRBJ1-4; no clear D. Trimming took 8 bases from V and 7 from J, leaving 14 bases between them. This CDR3 is built from 13 residues. CDR1 SGHTA and CDR2 FQGNSA come from the germline V gene. Here the CDR3 reads CASERQGSEKLFF. CDR3 nucleotides: TGTGCCAGCGAAAGACAAGGGAGTGAAAAACTGTTTTTT.